The clone carrying this TCR beta chain was recorded once. The CDR3 runs 17 residues. The V end was cut by 1 base, the J end by 2 bases, with 15 bases between. Germline assignment: CDR1 SGHTA and CDR2 FQGNSA. These data come from a study of OX40 agonist ivuxolimab in advanced cancers. The overall study: Partial responses were achieved by three patients, one with hepatocellular carcinoma and two with cutaneous melanoma.

The assay was immunoSEQ multiplex PCR, and TCRdb's table has in-frame clones only and misses some. The sample holds about 64,000 clones, about 91% seen once. The chain joins TRBV7-2 to TRBJ2-1; a possible D gene is TRBD2 (5 bases). The sample here was CD4+ or CD8+ T cells sorted from blood, taken in a trial of the OX40 agonist ivuxolimab. This receptor was obtained from an adult with an advanced solid tumor such as melanoma, head and neck, liver or kidney cancer. The CDR3 protein is CASSLELLRGTYNEQFF. CDR3 sequence (DNA): TGTGCCAGCAGCTTAGAGTTGCTCCGAGGGACCTACAATGAGCAGTTCTTC.